This T cell receptor beta chain derives from a study of cytomegalovirus exposure and HLA in healthy donors. The CDR3 has 18 amino acids. V shed 3 bases and J 3 bases; nucleotides not matched to a gene: 16. Of note for this clone: The antigen remains undetermined.

PCR was performed using 60 Vbeta and 13 Jbeta primers. Authors' data handling: Around 11 million shared chains were among the approximately 87 million unique TCR beta chains that a later analysis counted. Repertoires were generated with immunoSEQ multiplex PCR, while TCRdb's copy carries only in-frame clones and drops some. The V and J calls and the clone size are those of that table, but D and trimming were determined from the DNA. The sample carries approximately 200,000 clones, about 74% recorded once. Whole-study results and caveats: Several of the most significant clusters were apparently associated with common viral pathogens in a later analysis. Later analysis associated a missense DCLRE1C variant with TCR beta V- and J-gene trimming.

The material sequenced was PBMCs. This receptor was taken from a man in his forties in good health and CMV-seronegative. The chain is built from TRBV23-1 and TRBJ2-7; the match to TRBD2 covers 8 bases. TRBV23-1 is an open reading frame, and its role is uncertain. CDR3 sequence: CASSHFSSGGFSFYEQYF. The CDR3 DNA sequence: TGCGCCAGCAGTCATTTTAGTTCGGGAGGGTTTAGTTTCTACGAGCAGTACTTC.